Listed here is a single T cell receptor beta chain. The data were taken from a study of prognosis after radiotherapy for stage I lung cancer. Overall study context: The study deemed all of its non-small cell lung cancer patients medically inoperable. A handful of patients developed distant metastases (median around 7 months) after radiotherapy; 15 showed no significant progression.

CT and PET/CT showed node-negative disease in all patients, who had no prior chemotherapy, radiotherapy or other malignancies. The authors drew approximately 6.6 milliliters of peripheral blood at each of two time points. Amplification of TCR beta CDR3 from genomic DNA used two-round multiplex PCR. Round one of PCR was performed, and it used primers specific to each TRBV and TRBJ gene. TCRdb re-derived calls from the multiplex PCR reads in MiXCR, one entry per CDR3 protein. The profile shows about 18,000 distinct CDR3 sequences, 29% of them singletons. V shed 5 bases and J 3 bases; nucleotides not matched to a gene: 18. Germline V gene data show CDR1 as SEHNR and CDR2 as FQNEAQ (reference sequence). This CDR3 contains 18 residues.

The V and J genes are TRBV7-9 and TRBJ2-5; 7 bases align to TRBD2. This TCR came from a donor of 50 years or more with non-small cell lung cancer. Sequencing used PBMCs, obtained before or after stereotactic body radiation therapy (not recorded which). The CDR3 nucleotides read TGTGCCAGCAGCGGTTTGACTGGCGGGAGCATTTATGAAGAGACCCAGTACTTC. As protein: CASSGLTGGSIYEETQYF.